The T cell receptor (beta chain) described here comes from a study of T cell responses to AZD1222 COVID-19 vaccine. Study-wide background: Analyses pooled second doses at about 4 or about 12 weeks. Study-wide findings and caveats: Dominant CD4 TCR responses targeted spike regions 160-218 and 743-854. Donors were chiefly white British, with a greater number of females, and clonal diversity was perhaps underestimated. Repertoire sampling was restricted to post-peak T cell response timepoints.

Produced via immunoSEQ multiplex PCR; TCRdb's table is partial and in-frame only. The table has 150,000 to 170,000 clones, around 89% seen once. Germline V lookup: CDR1 MGHDK, CDR2 SYGVNS. The CDR3 is made up of 15 amino acids. V was trimmed by 5 bases and J by 0 bases, leaving 11 bases between them. On this clone: Its specificity is not known.

The chain employs TRBV25-1 and TRBJ1-5; D uncertain. Sequencing was performed on peripheral blood, taken on day 0 of AZD1222 vaccination. The TCR sequence derives from an adult in good health. CDR3 amino acids: CASSQTGNSNQPQHF. The CDR3 DNA follows: TGTGCCAGCAGTCAAACGGGTAATAGCAATCAGCCCCAGCATTTT.